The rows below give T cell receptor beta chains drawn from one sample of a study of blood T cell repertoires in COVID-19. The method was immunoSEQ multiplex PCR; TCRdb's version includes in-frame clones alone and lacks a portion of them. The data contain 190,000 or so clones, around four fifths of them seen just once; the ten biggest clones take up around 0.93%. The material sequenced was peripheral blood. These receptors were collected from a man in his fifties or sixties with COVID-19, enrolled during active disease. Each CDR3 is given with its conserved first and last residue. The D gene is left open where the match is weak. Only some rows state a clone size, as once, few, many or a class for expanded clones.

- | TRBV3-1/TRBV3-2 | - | CASSQDLPRAGGNTIYF
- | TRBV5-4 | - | CASSLAVHSDEQYF
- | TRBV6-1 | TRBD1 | CASSEQTPWTGGLNTEAFF
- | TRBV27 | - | CASSNNRAYGYTF
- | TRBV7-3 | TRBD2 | CASRPGLGTDTQYF
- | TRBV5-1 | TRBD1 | CASSLQVDGQGIGYTF
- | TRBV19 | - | CASSIGPGNYEQYF
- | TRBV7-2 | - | CASSFPYQPQHF
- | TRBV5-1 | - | CASSLGRVGEKLFF
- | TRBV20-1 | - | CSASFVAYEQYF
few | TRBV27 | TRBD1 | CASRPGQLSGNTIYF
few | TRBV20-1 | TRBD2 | CSAGTSGMFF
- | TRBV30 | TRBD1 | CAWSVQGGGEQFF
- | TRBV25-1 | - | CASTGAGKGQYF
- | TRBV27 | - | CASSQQGNSNQPQHF
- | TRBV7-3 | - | CASSPQVSGANVLTF
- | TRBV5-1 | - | CASSTGSNNSPLHF
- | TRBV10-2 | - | CASRGGQQNTEAFF
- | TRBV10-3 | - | CAISEQGTEQFF
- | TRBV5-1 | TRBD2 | CASSLEGTSGMFTDTQYF
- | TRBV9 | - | CASSVVGSGTGELFF
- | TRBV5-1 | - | CASSAGTGWGNTDTQYF
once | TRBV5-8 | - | CASSGPGLSTGELFF
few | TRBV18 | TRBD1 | CASSRQGQWNSPLHF
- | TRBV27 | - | CASKQTENEKLFF
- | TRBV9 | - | CASSGQTEGSPLHF
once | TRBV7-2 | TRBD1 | CASSPTGAGEKLFF
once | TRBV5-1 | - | CASSLGGSSNQPQHF
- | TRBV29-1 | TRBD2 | CSVGGASGSFAGANVLTF
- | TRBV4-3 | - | CASSQEPRTAYEQYF
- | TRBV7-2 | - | CASSLSWTGNSGGYTF
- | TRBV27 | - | CASSFWQTPTGGYTF
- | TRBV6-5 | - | CASTEGREAFF
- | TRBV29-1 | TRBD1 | CSVDQTGGTEAFF
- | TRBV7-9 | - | CASSLVAPRNEKLFF
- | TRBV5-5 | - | CASSVASAYEQYF
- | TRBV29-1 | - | CSVAYGTQNTEAFF
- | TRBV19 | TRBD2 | CASSSGTSGTGELFF
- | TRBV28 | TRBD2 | CASSSRAGVHTDTQYF
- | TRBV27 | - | CASSSRDRNTEAFF
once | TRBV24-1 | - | CATSGGRPIGTEAFF
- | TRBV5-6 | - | CASSPPGTTNYGYTF
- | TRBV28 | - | CASSLSGVGNTEAFF
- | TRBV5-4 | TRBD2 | CASSPPVAGGEQYF
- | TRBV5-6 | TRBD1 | CASSWDRGQGYTF
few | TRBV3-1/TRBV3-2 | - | CASSDWTVDNSPLHF
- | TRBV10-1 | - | CASEPSGTKGYNEQFF
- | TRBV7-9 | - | CASSPGEPVLTQYF
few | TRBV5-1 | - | CASSLLPISRAQNEKLFF
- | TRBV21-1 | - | CASSRQGQSNTEAFF
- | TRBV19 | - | CASSRRERNTEAFF
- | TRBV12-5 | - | CASDSSNEKLFF
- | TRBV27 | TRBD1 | CASREGQGDTGELFF
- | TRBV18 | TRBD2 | CASSLAGIGELFF
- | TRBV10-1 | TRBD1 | CASSPDRVIDTQYF
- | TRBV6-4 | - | CASRELPNTGELFF
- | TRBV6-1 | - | CASSEEGSGYNEQFF
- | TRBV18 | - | CASSPGARTNQPQHF
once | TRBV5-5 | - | CASSLDQGGSTEAFF